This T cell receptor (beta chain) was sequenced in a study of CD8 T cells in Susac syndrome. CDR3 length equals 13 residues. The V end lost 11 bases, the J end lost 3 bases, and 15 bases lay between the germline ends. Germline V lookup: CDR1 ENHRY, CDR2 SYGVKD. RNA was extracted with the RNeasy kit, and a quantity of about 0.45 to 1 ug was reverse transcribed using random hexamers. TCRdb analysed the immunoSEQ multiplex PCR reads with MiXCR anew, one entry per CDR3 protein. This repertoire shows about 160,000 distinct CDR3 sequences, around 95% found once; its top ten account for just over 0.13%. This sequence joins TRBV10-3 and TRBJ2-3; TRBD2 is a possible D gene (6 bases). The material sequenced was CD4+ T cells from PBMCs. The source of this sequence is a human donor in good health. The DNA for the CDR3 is TGTGCCGGCAAGGCGGGAACGACAGATACGCAGTATTTT. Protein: CAGKAGTTDTQYF.